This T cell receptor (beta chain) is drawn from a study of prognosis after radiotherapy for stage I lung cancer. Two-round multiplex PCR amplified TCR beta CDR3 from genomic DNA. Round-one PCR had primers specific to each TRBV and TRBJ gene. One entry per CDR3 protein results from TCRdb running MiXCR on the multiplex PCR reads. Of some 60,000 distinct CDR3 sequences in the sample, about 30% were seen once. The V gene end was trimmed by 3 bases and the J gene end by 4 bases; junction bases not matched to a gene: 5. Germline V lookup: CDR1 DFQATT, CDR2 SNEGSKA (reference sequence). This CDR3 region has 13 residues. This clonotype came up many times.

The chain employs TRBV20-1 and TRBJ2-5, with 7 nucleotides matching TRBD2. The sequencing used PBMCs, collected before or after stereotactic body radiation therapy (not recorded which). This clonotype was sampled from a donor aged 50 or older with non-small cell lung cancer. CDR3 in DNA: TGCAGTGCTAGGTCCCCGGGGGGAGAGACCCAGTACTTC. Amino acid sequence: CSARSPGGETQYF.